The rows below give T cell receptor beta chains drawn from one sample of a study of early stage breast cancer tumors. The assay was immunoSEQ multiplex PCR, and TCRdb's table has in-frame clones only and misses some. The table records about 72,000 clones, more than 65% of them present only once. The sequencing sample was made of blood. The receptors originated from a person between 55 and 70 years old with breast cancer. CDR3s include the opening cysteine and the closing phenylalanine or tryptophan. D genes are given only for firm matches. Clone sizes are given selectively: once, few, many, or a class where the clone is expanded.

V: TRBV10-1
size: few
D: NA
J: TRBJ1-1
length: 11
DNA: TGCGCCAGCAGTGAGCCAGGGAAAGCTTTCTTT
CDR3: CASSEPGKAFF

V: TRBV5-4
size: NA
D: NA
J: TRBJ2-7
length: 14
DNA: TGTGCCAGCAGCGCTACTACTGGGTCCTACGAGCAGTACTTC
CDR3: CASSATTGSYEQYF

V: TRBV28
size: NA
D: TRBD1
J: TRBJ1-4
length: 15
DNA: TGTGCCAGCAGTCTCCCGACAGGGGATAATGAAAAACTGTTTTTT
CDR3: CASSLPTGDNEKLFF

V: TRBV2
size: few
D: NA
J: TRBJ1-5
length: 11
DNA: TGTGCCAGCAGGGGCCGGGGCCCCCAGCATTTT
CDR3: CASRGRGPQHF

V: TRBV27
size: NA
D: TRBD1
J: TRBJ2-7
length: 15
DNA: TGTGCCAGCAGTTTATACCCCGGACAGGCCTACGAGCAGTACTTC
CDR3: CASSLYPGQAYEQYF

V: TRBV9
size: NA
D: NA
J: TRBJ2-7
length: 12
DNA: TGTGCCAGCAGCGTAGGAACCGGGGAGCAGTACTTC
CDR3: CASSVGTGEQYF

V: TRBV2
size: NA
D: NA
J: TRBJ2-2
length: 13
DNA: TGTGCCAGCCGAAGGGTGGGAGCCGGGGAGCTGTTTTTT
CDR3: CASRRVGAGELFF

V: TRBV7-2
size: NA
D: NA
J: TRBJ1-5
length: 14
DNA: TGTGCCAGCAGCAAGCGGGGGTCCGAGCAGCCCCAGCATTTT
CDR3: CASSKRGSEQPQHF

V: TRBV29-1
size: NA
D: TRBD1
J: TRBJ1-1
length: 18
DNA: TGCAGCGCACCGGAAATCTCAGGGGGCGCTCGGATGAACACTGAAGCTTTCTTT
CDR3: CSAPEISGGARMNTEAFF

V: TRBV6-6
size: NA
D: NA
J: TRBJ2-3
length: 14
DNA: TGTGCCAGCAGTTACCAGGCGGGCACAGATACGCAGTATTTT
CDR3: CASSYQAGTDTQYF

V: TRBV30
size: NA
D: NA
J: TRBJ2-5
length: 17
DNA: TGTGCCTGGAGTAAGGGTCTCCTGCCGAACGGTGGAGAGACCCAGTACTTC
CDR3: CAWSKGLLPNGGETQYF

V: TRBV19
size: NA
D: NA
J: TRBJ1-1
length: 13
DNA: TGTGCCAGTAAGAGGACAGAGAACACTGAAGCTTTCTTT
CDR3: CASKRTENTEAFF

V: TRBV7-7
size: NA
D: NA
J: TRBJ2-5
length: 13
DNA: TGTGCTAGCAGCTTAGGAGAGGGGGAGACCCAGTACTTC
CDR3: CASSLGEGETQYF

V: TRBV5-1
size: NA
D: NA
J: TRBJ2-1
length: 12
DNA: TGCGCCAGCAGGACCGGACGGAATGAGCAGTTCTTC
CDR3: CASRTGRNEQFF

V: TRBV28
size: NA
D: NA
J: TRBJ2-1
length: 12
DNA: TGTGCCAGCAGTTTACCCCCCAATGAGCAGTTCTTC
CDR3: CASSLPPNEQFF

V: TRBV15
size: NA
D: NA
J: TRBJ1-4
length: 13
DNA: TGTGCCACCAGCAGAGATCTTGGGGAAAAACTGTTTTTT
CDR3: CATSRDLGEKLFF

V: TRBV7-6
size: NA
D: NA
J: TRBJ2-7
length: 16
DNA: TGTGCCAGCAGCCAAGCATTAGGGACCACGACCTACGAGCAGTACTTC
CDR3: CASSQALGTTTYEQYF

V: TRBV9
size: NA
D: TRBD2
J: TRBJ2-7
length: 15
DNA: TGTGCCAGCAGCCCCCGGACTAGCGGGAGGATAGAGCAGTACTTC
CDR3: CASSPRTSGRIEQYF

V: TRBV28
size: once
D: NA
J: TRBJ1-1
length: 12
DNA: TGTGCCACCTCGTGGGCGAACACTGAAGCTTTCTTT
CDR3: CATSWANTEAFF

V: TRBV4-2
size: NA
D: NA
J: TRBJ2-7
length: 15
DNA: TGTGCCAGCAGCTATTCCGTAACTGCGTCCTACGAGCAGTACTTC
CDR3: CASSYSVTASYEQYF

V: TRBV2
size: NA
D: TRBD1
J: TRBJ2-2
length: 15
DNA: TGTGCCAGCGCCCGCGGGACAGGGTCCGGCGGGGAGCTGTTTTTT
CDR3: CASARGTGSGGELFF

V: TRBV6-6
size: NA
D: NA
J: TRBJ2-7
length: 11
DNA: TGTGCCAGCAGACGATCCTACGAGCAGTACTTC
CDR3: CASRRSYEQYF

V: TRBV5-6
size: once
D: NA
J: TRBJ1-2
length: 14
DNA: TGTGCCAGCAGCTTAAGTTCTGAGGTTTATGGCTACACCTTC
CDR3: CASSLSSEVYGYTF

V: TRBV5-4
size: NA
D: NA
J: TRBJ2-3
length: 11
DNA: TGTGCCAGCAGGGACAGAGATACGCAGTATTTT
CDR3: CASRDRDTQYF

V: TRBV2
size: NA
D: TRBD1
J: TRBJ1-2
length: 15
DNA: TGTGCCAGCAGAGTCGTCTTAACAGGGGGAGCTGGCTACACCTTC
CDR3: CASRVVLTGGAGYTF

V: TRBV18
size: NA
D: NA
J: TRBJ1-5
length: 13
DNA: TGTGCCAGCTCACCGGGCCGAGATCAGCCCCAGCATTTT
CDR3: CASSPGRDQPQHF

V: TRBV5-1
size: NA
D: NA
J: TRBJ2-7
length: 14
DNA: TGCGCCAGCAGCCCCACCGGGACCGGCTACGAGCAGTACTTC
CDR3: CASSPTGTGYEQYF

V: TRBV19
size: NA
D: NA
J: TRBJ2-1
length: 15
DNA: TGTGCCAGTAGTATAGCAGGTAACTCCTACAATGAGCAGTTCTTC
CDR3: CASSIAGNSYNEQFF

V: TRBV30
size: NA
D: NA
J: TRBJ1-1
length: 13
DNA: TGTGCCTGGAGTGTACAGACAGACACTGAAGCTTTCTTT
CDR3: CAWSVQTDTEAFF

V: TRBV5-1
size: NA
D: NA
J: TRBJ2-7
length: 15
DNA: TGCGCCAGCAGCGAGTTGGGGGCGCCATCCTACGAGCAGTACTTC
CDR3: CASSELGAPSYEQYF

V: TRBV29-1
size: NA
D: NA
J: TRBJ1-1
length: 14
DNA: TGCAGCGCGTACGGGGGGCGGGAGAACACTGAAGCTTTCTTT
CDR3: CSAYGGRENTEAFF

V: TRBV11-3
size: NA
D: NA
J: TRBJ2-1
length: 15
DNA: TGTGCCAGCAGCCATCGAGGCGGGGGCAATGATGAGCAGTTCTTC
CDR3: CASSHRGGGNDEQFF

V: TRBV6-5
size: NA
D: NA
J: TRBJ2-3
length: 15
DNA: TGTGCCAGCAGCCCAGTGCCTCCCGACACAGATACGCAGTATTTT
CDR3: CASSPVPPDTDTQYF